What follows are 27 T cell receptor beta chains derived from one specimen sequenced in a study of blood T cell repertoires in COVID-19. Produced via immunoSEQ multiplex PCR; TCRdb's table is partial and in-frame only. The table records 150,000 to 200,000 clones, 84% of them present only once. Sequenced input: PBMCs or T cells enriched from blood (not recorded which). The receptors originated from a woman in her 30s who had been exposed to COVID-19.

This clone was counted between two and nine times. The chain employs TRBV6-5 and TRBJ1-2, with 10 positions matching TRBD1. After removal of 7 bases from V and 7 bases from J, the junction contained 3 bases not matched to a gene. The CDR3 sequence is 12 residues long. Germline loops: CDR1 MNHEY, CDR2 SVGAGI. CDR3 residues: CASIWTGGGYTF. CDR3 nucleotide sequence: TGTGCCAGCATTTGGACAGGGGGTGGCTACACCTTC.

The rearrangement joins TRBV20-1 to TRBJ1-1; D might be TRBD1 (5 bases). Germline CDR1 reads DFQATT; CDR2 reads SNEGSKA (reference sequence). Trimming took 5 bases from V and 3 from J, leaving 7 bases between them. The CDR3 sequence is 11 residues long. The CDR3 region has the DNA TGCAGTGCTGTGGGGCACACTGAAGCTTTCTTT. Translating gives CSAVGHTEAFF.

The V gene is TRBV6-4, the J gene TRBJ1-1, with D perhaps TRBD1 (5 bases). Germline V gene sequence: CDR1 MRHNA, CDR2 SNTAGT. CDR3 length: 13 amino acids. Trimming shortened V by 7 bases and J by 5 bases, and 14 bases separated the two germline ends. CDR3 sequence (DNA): TGTGCCAGCATCAACGACAGAAGGACTGAAGCTTTCTTT. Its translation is CASINDRRTEAFF.

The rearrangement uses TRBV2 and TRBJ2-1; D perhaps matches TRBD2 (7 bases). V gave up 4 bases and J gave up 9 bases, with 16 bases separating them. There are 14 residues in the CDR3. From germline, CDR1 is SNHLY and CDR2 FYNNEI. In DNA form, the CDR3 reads TGTGCCAGCAGTGTCTCTGGGGGGGCTGGTGAGCAGTTCTTC. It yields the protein CASSVSGGAGEQFF.

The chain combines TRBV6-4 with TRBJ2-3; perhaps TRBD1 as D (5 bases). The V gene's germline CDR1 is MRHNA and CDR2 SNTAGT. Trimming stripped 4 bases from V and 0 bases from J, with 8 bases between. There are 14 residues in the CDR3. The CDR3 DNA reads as TGTGCCAGCAGTGGGGGCAGTAGCACAGATACGCAGTATTTT. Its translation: CASSGGSSTDTQYF.

The CDR3 protein is CASSLEAGLDTQYF. Here the CDR3 DNA reads TGTGCCAGCAGCTTAGAAGCAGGGTTAGATACGCAGTATTTT. The chain couples TRBV7-9 to TRBJ2-3, with D possibly matching TRBD1 (5 bases). CDR1 is SEHNR, CDR2 FQNEAQ, per germline (reference sequence). CDR3 length: 14 residues. The V end was cut by 1 base, the J end by 5 bases, with 10 bases between.

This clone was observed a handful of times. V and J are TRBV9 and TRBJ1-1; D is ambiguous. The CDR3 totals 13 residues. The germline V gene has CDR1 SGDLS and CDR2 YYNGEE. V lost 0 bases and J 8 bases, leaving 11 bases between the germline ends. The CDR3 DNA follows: TGTGCCAGCAGCGTAGGAAGCTTAGAAGAAGCTTTCTTT. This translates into CASSVGSLEEAFF.

CDR3 region: CASSQSPGRGRMHEQYF. CDR3 coding DNA: TGCGCCAGCAGTCAATCGCCGGGCAGGGGGCGAATGCACGAGCAGTACTTC. The J gene is TRBJ2-7, the V gene TRBV23-1, with 8 bases that match TRBD1. TRBV23-1 is known as an ORF, though its function is uncertain. The V gene end was trimmed by 0 bases and the J gene end by 5 bases; junction bases not matched to a gene: 12. CDR3 length: 17 amino acids.

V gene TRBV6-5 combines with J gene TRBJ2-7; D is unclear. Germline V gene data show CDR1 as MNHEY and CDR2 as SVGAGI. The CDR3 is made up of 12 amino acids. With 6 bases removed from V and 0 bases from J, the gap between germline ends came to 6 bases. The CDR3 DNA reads TGTGCCAGCAGCTTCAGCTCCTACGAGCAGTACTTC. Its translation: CASSFSSYEQYF.

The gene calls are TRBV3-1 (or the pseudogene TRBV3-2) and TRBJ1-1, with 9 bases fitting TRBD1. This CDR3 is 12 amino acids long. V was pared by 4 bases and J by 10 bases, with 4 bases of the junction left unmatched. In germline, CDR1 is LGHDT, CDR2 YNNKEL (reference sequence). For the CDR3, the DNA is TGTGCCAGCAGCCCTGGGGGACAGGGAGCTTTCTTT. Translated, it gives CASSPGGQGAFF.

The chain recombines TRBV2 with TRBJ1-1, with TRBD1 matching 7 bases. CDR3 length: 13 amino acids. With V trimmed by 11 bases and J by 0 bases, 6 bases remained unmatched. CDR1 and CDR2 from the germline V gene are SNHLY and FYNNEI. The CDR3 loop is CAGTGDLNTEAFF. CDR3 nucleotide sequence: TGTGCCGGAACAGGGGACCTGAACACTGAAGCTTTCTTT.

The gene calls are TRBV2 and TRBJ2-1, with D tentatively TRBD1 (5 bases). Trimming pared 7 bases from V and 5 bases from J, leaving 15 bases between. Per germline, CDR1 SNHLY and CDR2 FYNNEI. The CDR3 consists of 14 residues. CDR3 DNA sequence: TGTGCCAGCAAGGGGCAGGGTCGGGACAATGAGCAGTTCTTC. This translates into CASKGQGRDNEQFF.

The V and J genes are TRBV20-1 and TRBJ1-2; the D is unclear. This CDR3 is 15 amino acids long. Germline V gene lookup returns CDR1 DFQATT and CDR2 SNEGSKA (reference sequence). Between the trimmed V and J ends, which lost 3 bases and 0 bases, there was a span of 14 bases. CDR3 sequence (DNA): TGCAGTGCTAGTGACGCTGGCGGAACTAACTATGGCTACACCTTC. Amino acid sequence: CSASDAGGTNYGYTF.

The chain's CDR3 is CASSRGLAGRGSGDTQYF. For the CDR3, the DNA is TGTGCCAGCAGCCGCGGACTAGCGGGGAGGGGTTCAGGAGATACGCAGTATTTT. The genes are TRBV11-2 and TRBJ2-3; 12 nucleotides agree with TRBD2. Trimming took 5 bases from V and 5 from J; bases not matched to a gene: 14. The CDR3 totals 18 residues. The germline V gene encodes CDR1 SGHAT and CDR2 FQNNGV.

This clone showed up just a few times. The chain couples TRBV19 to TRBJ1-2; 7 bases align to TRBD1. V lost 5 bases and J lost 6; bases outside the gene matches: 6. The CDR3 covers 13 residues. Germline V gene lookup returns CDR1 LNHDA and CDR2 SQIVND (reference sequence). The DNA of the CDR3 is TGTGCCAGTAGTTCTAGGGGGCGGGATGGCTACACCTTC. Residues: CASSSRGRDGYTF.

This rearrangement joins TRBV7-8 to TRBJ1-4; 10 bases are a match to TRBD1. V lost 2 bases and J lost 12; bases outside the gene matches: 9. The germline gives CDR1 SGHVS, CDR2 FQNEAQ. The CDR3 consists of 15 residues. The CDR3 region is CASSLRDRGIIELFF. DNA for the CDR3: TGTGCCAGCAGCTTAAGGGACAGGGGCATCATTGAACTGTTTTTT.

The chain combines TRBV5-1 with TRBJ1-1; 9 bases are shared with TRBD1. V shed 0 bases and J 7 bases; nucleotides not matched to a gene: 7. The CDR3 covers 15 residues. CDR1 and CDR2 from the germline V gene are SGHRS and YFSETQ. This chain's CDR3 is CASSLAPGQGFEAFF. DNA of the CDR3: TGCGCCAGCAGCTTGGCCCCGGGACAGGGCTTTGAAGCTTTCTTT.

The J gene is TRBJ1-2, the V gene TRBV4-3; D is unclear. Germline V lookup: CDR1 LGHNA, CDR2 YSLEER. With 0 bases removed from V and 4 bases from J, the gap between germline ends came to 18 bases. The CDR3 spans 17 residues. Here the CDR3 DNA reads TGCGCCAGCAGCCAAGATTTGGCAGCGCACAAATCCTATGGCTACACCTTC. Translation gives CASSQDLAAHKSYGYTF.

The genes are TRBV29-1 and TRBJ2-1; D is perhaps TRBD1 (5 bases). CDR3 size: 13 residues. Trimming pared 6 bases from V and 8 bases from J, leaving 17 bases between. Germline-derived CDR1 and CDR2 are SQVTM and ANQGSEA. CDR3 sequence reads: CSVLGSGLDEQFF. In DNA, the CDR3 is TGCAGCGTCCTGGGATCAGGGCTCGATGAGCAGTTCTTC.

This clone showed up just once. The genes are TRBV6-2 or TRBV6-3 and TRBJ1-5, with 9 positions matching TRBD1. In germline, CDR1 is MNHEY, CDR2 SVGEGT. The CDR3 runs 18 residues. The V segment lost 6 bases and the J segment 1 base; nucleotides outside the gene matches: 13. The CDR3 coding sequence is TGTGCCAGCAGCCACTTTACCGGACAGGGGCTAAGCAATCAGCCCCAGCATTTT. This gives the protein CASSHFTGQGLSNQPQHF.

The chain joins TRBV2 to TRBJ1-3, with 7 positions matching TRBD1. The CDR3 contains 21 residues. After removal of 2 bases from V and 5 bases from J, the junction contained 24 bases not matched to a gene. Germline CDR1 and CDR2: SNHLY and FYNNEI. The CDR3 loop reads CASSELGRGVPLGGVRNTIYF. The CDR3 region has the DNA TGTGCCAGCAGTGAACTGGGGCGCGGAGTTCCCCTAGGGGGCGTGAGAAACACCATATATTTT.

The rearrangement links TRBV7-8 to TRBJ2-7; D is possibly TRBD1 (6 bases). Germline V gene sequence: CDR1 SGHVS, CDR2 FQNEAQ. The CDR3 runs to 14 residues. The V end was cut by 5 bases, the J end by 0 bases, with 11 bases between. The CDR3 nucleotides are TGTGCCAGCAGCCAGGACAGAAACTCCTACGAGCAGTACTTC. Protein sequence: CASSQDRNSYEQYF.

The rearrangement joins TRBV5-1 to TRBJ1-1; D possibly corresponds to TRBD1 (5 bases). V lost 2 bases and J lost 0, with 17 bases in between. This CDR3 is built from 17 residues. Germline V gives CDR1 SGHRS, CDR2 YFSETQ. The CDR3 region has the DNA TGCGCCAGCAGCTTCGACGCCCTTTCGGGGGTGAACACTGAAGCTTTCTTT. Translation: CASSFDALSGVNTEAFF.

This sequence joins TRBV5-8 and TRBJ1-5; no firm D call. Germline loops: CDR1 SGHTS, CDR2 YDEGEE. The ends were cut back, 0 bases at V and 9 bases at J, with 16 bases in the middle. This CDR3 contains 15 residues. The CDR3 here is CASSLAGFLSRPQHF. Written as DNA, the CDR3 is TGTGCCAGCAGCTTGGCTGGGTTTCTTTCTAGGCCCCAGCATTTT. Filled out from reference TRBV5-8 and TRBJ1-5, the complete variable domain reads EAGVTQSPTHLIKTRGQQATLRCSPISGHTSVYWYQQALGLGLQFLLWYDEGEERNRGNFPPRFSGRQFPNYSSELNVNALELEDSALYLCASSLAGFLSRPQHFGDGTRLSIL.

CDR3 region: CASRQNPGQGSYEQYF. The DNA of the CDR3 is TGTGCAAGTCGCCAAAACCCGGGACAGGGGTCCTACGAGCAGTACTTC. This chain uses TRBV12-2 with TRBJ2-7; TRBD1 is the table's D call, not checked against the DNA. TRBV12-2 is classified as a pseudogene. This CDR3 region has 16 residues.

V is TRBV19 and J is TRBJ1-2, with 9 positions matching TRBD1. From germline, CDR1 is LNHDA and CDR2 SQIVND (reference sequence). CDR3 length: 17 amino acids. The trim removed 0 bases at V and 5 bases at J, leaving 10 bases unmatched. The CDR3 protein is CASSIDLTQGARYGYTF. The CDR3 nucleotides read TGTGCCAGTAGTATAGATCTTACACAGGGGGCGAGGTATGGCTACACCTTC.

The CDR3 loop reads CASSKAFYRGLQETQYF. The CDR3 nucleotides read TGTGCCAGCAGCAAAGCGTTTTACAGGGGGCTCCAAGAGACCCAGTACTTC. The rearrangement links TRBV21-1 to TRBJ2-5; the table gives TRBD1 as D, unverified against the DNA. TRBV21-1 constitutes a pseudogene. The CDR3 sequence is 17 residues long.